This entry lists 6 T cell receptor beta chains sequenced from one sample in a study of T cell repertoires in cytomegalovirus infection. TCRdb reprocessed the reads with MiXCR, giving one entry per CDR3 protein. The sample shows about 770,000 distinct CDR3 sequences, under 35% of them seen only once. Their antigens are not known. The source material was cultured CD8+ T cells from PBMCs, sampled from culture after CMV antigen stimulation. The receptors originated from a human donor in good health (CMV status not recorded). Some clones in this sample may be carry-over from other donors' samples.

The V and J genes are TRBV12-3 or TRBV12-4 and TRBJ2-1; no clear D gene. V dropped 3 bases and J dropped 4 bases, with 7 bases sitting between them. The CDR3 is 13 amino acids. CDR3 sequence: CASSLGKYNEQFF. CDR3 bases: TGTGCCAGCAGTTTGGGGAAATACAATGAGCAGTTCTTC.

A remark on this clonotype: The junction shows a germline mismatch at one end, possibly a read error. J is TRBJ2-2 and V is TRBV6-5, with TRBD2 matching over 9 bases. Germline-derived CDR1 and CDR2 are MNHEY and SVGAGI. The CDR3 has 19 residues. Here the CDR3 reads CARSYSTGGVAGVTGELFF. The CDR3 coding sequence is TGTGCCAGAAGTTACTCTACCGGCGGGGTAGCGGGGGTAACCGGGGAGCTGTTTTTT.

The CDR3 sequence: CSAKGLAGANEQFF. The CDR3 coding sequence is TGCAGTGCCAAGGGACTAGCGGGGGCTAATGAGCAGTTCTTC. The chain carries TRBV20-1 and TRBJ2-1, with 14 bases identical to TRBD2. Germline trimming cut 6 bases from V and 7 bases from J; bases unmatched to any gene: 5. Per the germline V gene, CDR1 is DFQATT and CDR2 is SNEGSKA (reference sequence). The CDR3 covers 14 residues.

V and J are TRBV6-6 and TRBJ2-3; 8 bases fit TRBD1. The V gene's germline CDR1 is MNHNY and CDR2 SVGAGI (reference sequence). The CDR3 is 16 amino acids. Germline trimming cut 7 bases from V and 11 bases from J; bases unmatched to any gene: 20. CDR3 nucleotides: TGTGCCAGCACAGGCTTGGACAGGGCGCTTACCTATGTGCAGTATTTT. Its translation: CASTGLDRALTYVQYF.

In its sample, this clonotype was seen a few times. The V call is TRBV11-2, the J call TRBJ1-2; 10 bases are a match to TRBD1. Germline-derived CDR1 and CDR2 are SGHAT and FQNNGV. The CDR3 contains 16 residues. Unmatched junction bases numbered 10, after V lost 7 bases and J lost 2 bases. As DNA, the CDR3 is TGTGCCAGCAACCCATGGGACAGGGGCAAAAACTATGGCTACACCTTC. Its translation is CASNPWDRGKNYGYTF.

This clonotype has ten or more counts. The rearrangement links TRBV7-6 to TRBJ1-1; D not resolved. Germline loops: CDR1 SGHVS, CDR2 FNYEAQ. The V end was cut by 5 bases, the J end by 8 bases, with 12 bases between. This CDR3 has 12 amino acids. Here the CDR3 DNA reads TGTGCCAGCAGCAGCAGCCTTGACGAAGCTTTCTTT. Translating gives CASSSSLDEAFF.